Below, 19 T cell receptor beta chains from the same sample are listed, as sequenced in a study of cytomegalovirus exposure and HLA in healthy donors. PCR amplification relied on 60 Vbeta primers (plus 13 Jbeta primers). The protocol was immunoSEQ multiplex PCR, while the TCRdb copy is restricted to in-frame clones and leaves out a portion. This sample's table has roughly 120,000 clones. The sequencing input was PBMCs. The receptors shown here come from a man younger than 40 in good health and CMV-seronegative.

V and J are TRBV6-1 and TRBJ2-6; a possible D gene is TRBD1 (6 bases). The V end was cut by 4 bases, the J end by 2 bases, with 12 bases between. The V gene's germline CDR1 is MNHNS and CDR2 SASEGT. This CDR3 region has 16 residues. Here the CDR3 reads CASSALGQTGANVLTF. Written as DNA, the CDR3 is TGTGCCAGCAGTGCGCTAGGACAGACTGGGGCCAACGTCCTGACTTTC.

This rearrangement joins TRBV6-5 to TRBJ1-3; D is ambiguous. The germline V gene has CDR1 MNHEY and CDR2 SVGAGI. V lost 4 bases, J lost 9 bases, and 13 bases lay in between. This CDR3 has 13 amino acids. CDR3 in amino acids: CASSSPSGGTIYF. The CDR3 nucleotides read TGTGCCAGCAGTTCCCCCAGCGGAGGCACCATATATTTT.

The chain combines TRBV18 with TRBJ1-6; 10 bases align to TRBD1. Germline loops: CDR1 KGHSH, CDR2 LQKENI. The junction had 7 bases not matched to a gene; V was cut back by 4 bases and J by 10 bases. The CDR3 contains 15 residues. CDR3 DNA: TGTGCCAGCTCACTAAGGGGACAGGGGAGCTCACCCCTCCACTTT. Amino acids: CASSLRGQGSSPLHF.

The chain combines TRBV27 with TRBJ1-2; D gene unclear. The V gene lost 6 bases and the J gene lost 4 bases, with 18 bases spanning the gap. This CDR3 has 15 amino acids. Per germline, CDR1 MNHEY and CDR2 SMNVEV (reference sequence). The CDR3: CASSSHSLYPYGYTF. CDR3 nucleotides: TGTGCCAGCAGCTCCCACTCTTTATATCCCTATGGCTACACCTTC.

The chain is built from TRBV7-9 and TRBJ2-6; D unresolved. The CDR3 length is 16 residues. The V end lost 1 base, the J end lost 0 bases, and 7 bases lay between the germline ends. Germline V gives CDR1 SEHNR, CDR2 FQNEAQ (reference sequence). The DNA for the CDR3 is TGTGCCAGCAGCTTAGTTCCGAGCTCTGGGGCCAACGTCCTGACTTTC. It yields the protein CASSLVPSSGANVLTF.

The chain uses TRBV2 and TRBJ2-3, with 12 bases aligning to TRBD2. Per the germline V gene, CDR1 is SNHLY and CDR2 is FYNNEI. J gave up 1 base and V 6 bases, and 5 bases lay outside the gene matches. This CDR3 is built from 16 residues. CDR3 sequence (DNA): TGTGCCAGCAGCCGACTAGCGGGGGCCGGCACAGATACGCAGTATTTT. Translating gives CASSRLAGAGTDTQYF.

The chain links TRBV5-1 to TRBJ1-1; D is uncertain. Germline loops: CDR1 SGHRS, CDR2 YFSETQ. V lost 0 bases and J lost 5, with 8 bases in between. The CDR3 contains 13 residues. The CDR3 region is CASSLGSGTEAFF. CDR3 coding DNA: TGCGCCAGCAGCTTGGGTTCGGGGACTGAAGCTTTCTTT.

This sequence joins TRBV29-1 and TRBJ2-5, with D possibly TRBD1 on 5 matching bases. The DNA end is a closer match to TRBJ2-7, so the J assignment may be wrong. The CDR3 length is 16 residues. Germline loops: CDR1 SQVTM, CDR2 ANQGSEA. The CDR3 nucleotides are TGCAGCGCCGTTCGACAGCTAACCACTCTGTTCTACGAGCAGTACTTC. It yields the protein CSAVRQLTTLFYEQYF.

The chain joins TRBV19 to TRBJ1-3; D remains unclear. Germline values: CDR1 LNHDA, CDR2 SQIVND (reference sequence). This CDR3 contains 16 residues. Trimming stripped 2 bases from V and 0 bases from J, with 11 bases between. CDR3: CASSINLASSGNTIYF. CDR3 DNA: TGTGCCAGTAGTATAAATCTGGCATCCTCTGGAAACACCATATATTTT.

This chain links TRBV5-1 with TRBJ1-1; D may be TRBD1 (6 bases). This CDR3 contains 14 residues. Per the germline V gene, CDR1 is SGHRS and CDR2 is YFSETQ. Trimming shortened V by 4 bases and J by 1 base, and 11 bases separated the two germline ends. The CDR3 region is CASSQGPGNTEAFF. CDR3 bases: TGCGCCAGCAGCCAGGGGCCGGGGAACACTGAAGCTTTCTTT.

With respect to this clone: A junction end diverges from the germline sequence, so it may reflect a read error. The gene calls are TRBV9 and TRBJ2-3; tentative D call: TRBD1 (5 bases). Germline loops: CDR1 SGDLS, CDR2 YYNGEE. The CDR3 has 15 amino acids. The CDR3 is CANSSVGRVADTQYF. CDR3 nucleotide sequence: TGTGCCAACAGCTCTGTAGGCAGGGTGGCAGATACGCAGTATTTT.

The CDR3 spells CASSIRDRVPNTEAFF. Here the CDR3 DNA reads TGCGCCAGCAGCATACGGGACAGGGTTCCGAACACTGAAGCTTTCTTT. The rearrangement uses TRBV5-1 and TRBJ1-1, with 9 bases that match TRBD1. CDR1 and CDR2 (germline): SGHRS, YFSETQ. With V trimmed by 4 bases and J by 1 base, 8 bases remained unmatched. The CDR3 totals 16 residues.

The chain couples TRBV5-1 to TRBJ1-1; possible D gene TRBD1, 5 bases. The CDR3 covers 15 residues. Trimming stripped 4 bases from V and 4 bases from J, with 17 bases between. The germline V gene has CDR1 SGHRS and CDR2 YFSETQ. Here the CDR3 reads CASSRGGDGGTEAFF. The CDR3 coding sequence is TGCGCCAGCAGCCGCGGGGGGGATGGTGGCACTGAAGCTTTCTTT.

The chain recombines TRBV7-2 with TRBJ2-2; 7 bases line up with TRBD1. This CDR3 spans 14 amino acids. Looked up from germline, CDR1 is SGHTA and CDR2 is FQGNSA. V shed 5 bases and J 4 bases; nucleotides not matched to a gene: 4. The CDR3 DNA sequence: TGTGCCAGCAGCCCAGGACAGGCCACCGGGGAGCTGTTTTTT. Its translation is CASSPGQATGELFF.

This chain links TRBV19 with TRBJ2-7, with 9 bases lining up with TRBD1. With V trimmed by 5 bases and J by 3 bases, 11 bases remained unmatched. CDR3 length: 16 amino acids. Germline V lookup: CDR1 LNHDA, CDR2 SQIVND (reference sequence). The CDR3 nucleotides are TGTGCCAGTAGTTCCTTGCCGGGACAGGGTCTCTACGAGCAGTACTTC. Its translation: CASSSLPGQGLYEQYF.

V is TRBV5-6 and J is TRBJ2-2; D might be TRBD2 (5 bases). V lost 1 base to trimming and J lost 3 bases, with 10 bases between them. CDR3 length equals 15 residues. CDR1 SGHDT and CDR2 YYEEEE come from the germline V gene. CDR3: CASSLLDGDTGELFF. For the CDR3, the DNA is TGTGCCAGCAGCTTGTTGGACGGGGACACCGGGGAGCTGTTTTTT.

The rearrangement joins TRBV5-1 to TRBJ1-1; the D gene is possibly TRBD1 (6 bases). V lost 4 bases to trimming and J lost 6 bases, with 16 bases between them. Germline V gene lookup returns CDR1 SGHRS and CDR2 YFSETQ. The CDR3 is 14 amino acids. The CDR3 bases are TGCGCCAGCAGCCGGGGACATCAGGAGGCTGAAGCTTTCTTT. Amino acids: CASSRGHQEAEAFF.

The chain combines TRBV7-7 with TRBJ2-5; the match to TRBD2 covers 9 bases. The V segment lost 6 bases and the J segment 4 bases; nucleotides outside the gene matches: 9. The germline V gene has CDR1 SSHAT and CDR2 FNYEAQ (reference sequence). This CDR3 has 15 amino acids. CDR3 bases: TGTGCCAGCAGTTTGGCGGGAGGGGCCGCAGAGACCCAGTACTTC. It yields the protein CASSLAGGAAETQYF.

The chain carries TRBV5-1 and TRBJ2-2; 9 bases line up with TRBD2. CDR1 and CDR2 (germline): SGHRS, YFSETQ. V trimming: 4 bases; J trimming: 5 bases; junction bases outside the gene matches: 15. The CDR3 is 18 residues long. This CDR3 reads CASSGSAGGQKGTGELFF. Here the CDR3 DNA reads TGCGCCAGCAGCGGCTCCGCGGGGGGGCAGAAAGGGACCGGGGAGCTGTTTTTT.